A single sample is the source of the 20 T cell receptor beta chains below, sequenced in a study of blood T cell repertoires in COVID-19. Repertoires were generated with immunoSEQ multiplex PCR, while TCRdb's copy carries only in-frame clones and drops some. The table lists 300,000 to 400,000 clones, around 87% of them singletons. The source material was peripheral blood. Source of these receptors: a woman aged 60-75 years with COVID-19, enrolled during active disease.

This clone showed up just once. The V gene is TRBV19, the J gene TRBJ2-3, with TRBD1 matching 8 bases. The CDR3 has 16 amino acids. J gave up 4 bases and V 5 bases, and 11 bases lay outside the gene matches. Germline values: CDR1 LNHDA, CDR2 SQIVND (reference sequence). The CDR3 DNA sequence: TGTGCCAGTAGTCCCGGCGCAGGGGGCTTCCCAGATACGCAGTATTTT. This sequence encodes CASSPGAGGFPDTQYF.

The V call is TRBV10-2, the J call TRBJ1-5, with D perhaps matching TRBD1 (6 bases). The CDR3 totals 14 residues. Trimming took 8 bases from V and 0 from J, leaving 11 bases between them. Germline CDR1 is WSHSY and CDR2 is SAAADI. The CDR3 here is CASWDMYSNQPQHF. In nucleotides, the CDR3 is TGCGCCAGCTGGGACATGTATAGCAATCAGCCCCAGCATTTT.

This sequence joins TRBV5-1 and TRBJ2-2; D is perhaps TRBD2 (6 bases). The CDR3 is 15 amino acids. Trimming left V 4 bases short and J 1 base short, with 11 bases between. Germline V gene data show CDR1 as SGHRS and CDR2 as YFSETQ. CDR3 loop: CASSGNSGNTGELFF. The DNA of the CDR3 is TGCGCCAGCAGCGGAAATAGCGGGAACACCGGGGAGCTGTTTTTT.

V and J are TRBV6-4 and TRBJ2-3, with 7 positions matching TRBD2. The CDR3 sequence is 14 residues long. The ends lost 2 bases at V and 1 base at J; junction bases unmatched: 0. The germline V gene encodes CDR1 MRHNA and CDR2 SNTAGT. The CDR3, as DNA: TGTGCCAGCAGTGACCGGGGGGGCACAGATACGCAGTATTTT. Its translation is CASSDRGGTDTQYF.

In its sample, this clone was seen a few times. This rearrangement joins TRBV4-2 to TRBJ1-3; a possible D gene is TRBD1 (5 bases). CDR1 is LGHNA and CDR2 is YNFKEQ in the germline V gene. Trimming took 0 bases from V and 2 from J, leaving 11 bases between them. The CDR3 covers 16 residues. CDR3 residues: CASSQEFGTTGNTIYF. CDR3 DNA: TGTGCCAGCAGCCAAGAGTTTGGGACTACTGGAAACACCATATATTTT.

The gene calls are TRBV5-4 and TRBJ1-1; D remains unclear. The CDR3 runs 14 residues. Trimming cost V 5 bases and J 0 bases, with 11 bases left between them. Germline V CDR1 and CDR2: SGHNT, YYREEE (reference sequence). CDR3 loop: CASSRDTLNTEAFF. The CDR3 nucleotides read TGTGCCAGCAGTCGAGACACCTTGAACACTGAAGCTTTCTTT.

This clone was seen once. The chain has TRBV3-1 (or the pseudogene TRBV3-2) and TRBJ2-2; perhaps TRBD2 as D (6 bases). V lost 3 bases to trimming and J lost 7 bases, with 12 bases between them. This CDR3 spans 14 amino acids. Germline CDR1 is LGHDT and CDR2 is YNNKEL (reference sequence). The CDR3 here is CASSQDGGIGELFF. As DNA, the CDR3 is TGTGCCAGCAGCCAGGATGGGGGGATCGGGGAGCTGTTTTTT.

The chain has TRBV4-1 and TRBJ2-3; possible D gene TRBD2, 5 bases. The CDR3 loop spans 12 amino acids. Trimming left V 6 bases short and J 6 bases short, with 10 bases between. CDR1 is MGHRA and CDR2 is YSYEKL in the germline V gene. The CDR3 loop reads CASRGSGDTQYF. As DNA, the CDR3 is TGCGCCAGCAGGGGGTCGGGGGATACGCAGTATTTT.

The genes are TRBV14 and TRBJ2-7; 9 bases align to TRBD2. The V segment lost 1 base and the J segment 3 bases; nucleotides outside the gene matches: 7. Germline assignment: CDR1 SGHDN and CDR2 FVKESK. This CDR3 comprises 16 residues. The CDR3 is CASSQGGAGGYYEQYF. The DNA of the CDR3 is TGTGCCAGCAGCCAAGGCGGAGCGGGGGGATACTACGAGCAGTACTTC.

The V call is TRBV2, the J call TRBJ2-3; 7 bases are shared with TRBD1. The germline CDR1 and CDR2 sequences are SNHLY and FYNNEI. After removal of 9 bases from V and 4 bases from J, the junction contained 16 bases not matched to a gene. The CDR3 consists of 16 residues. The CDR3 DNA follows: TGTGCCAGACGAGGGGGCGCAGGGGGAATCCCAGATACGCAGTATTTT. Translating it yields CARRGGAGGIPDTQYF.

The J gene is TRBJ1-2, the V gene TRBV3-1 (or the pseudogene TRBV3-2); 9 bases are shared with TRBD1. CDR1 is LGHDT and CDR2 is YNNKEL in the germline V gene (reference sequence). Trimming cost V 3 bases and J 8 bases; bases outside gene matches: 10. CDR3 length: 15 residues. CDR3 sequence (DNA): TGTGCCAGCAGCCAGAACACGGGACAGGGCCGAGGCTACACCTTC. Encoded protein: CASSQNTGQGRGYTF.

The chain couples TRBV6-6 to TRBJ2-2; TRBD1 matches at 9 bases. Germline V CDR1 and CDR2: MNHNY, SVGAGI (reference sequence). The CDR3 is 16 amino acids. J lost 4 bases, V lost 0 bases, and 3 bases had no gene match. The CDR3 is CASSYSGTGPTGELFF. For the CDR3, the DNA is TGTGCCAGCAGTTACTCGGGGACAGGGCCCACCGGGGAGCTGTTTTTT.

CDR3: CASSPTVNSGNTIYF. CDR3 sequence (DNA): TGCGCCAGCAGCCCGACAGTCAACTCTGGAAACACCATATATTTT. The chain carries TRBV5-1 and TRBJ1-3; maybe TRBD1 (5 bases). This CDR3 is built from 15 residues. CDR1 is SGHRS and CDR2 is YFSETQ in the germline V gene. Trimming removed 4 bases at V and 0 bases at J, with 11 bases between.

The chain recombines TRBV10-2 with TRBJ2-7; D not resolved. The CDR3 covers 14 residues. Germline lookup yields CDR1 WSHSY and CDR2 SAAADI. The V and J ends lost 0 bases and 3 bases respectively, with 9 bases between them. DNA of the CDR3: TGCGCCAGCAGTGAGTCGACGGAGTTCTACGAGCAGTACTTC. Its translation: CASSESTEFYEQYF.

The chain is built from TRBV18 and TRBJ2-1; weak D call: TRBD1 (5 bases). This CDR3 region has 13 residues. V lost 3 bases and J lost 10, with 13 bases in between. Looked up from germline, CDR1 is KGHSH and CDR2 is LQKENI. CDR3: CASSPSTGDEQFF. CDR3 coding DNA: TGTGCCAGCTCACCGTCTACAGGAGACGAGCAGTTCTTC.

The chain combines TRBV5-6 with TRBJ2-2; unclear D gene. With 2 bases removed from V and 1 base from J, the gap between germline ends came to 6 bases. Per germline, CDR1 SGHDT and CDR2 YYEEEE. The CDR3 is 14 residues long. The CDR3 DNA follows: TGTGCCAGCAGCTTTGGGCAGAACACCGGGGAGCTGTTTTTT. Protein product: CASSFGQNTGELFF.

The V gene is TRBV20-1, the J gene TRBJ2-3; D call uncertain. Trimming took 5 bases from V and 5 from J, leaving 5 bases between them. This CDR3 has 10 amino acids. Germline CDR1 reads DFQATT; CDR2 reads SNEGSKA (reference sequence). CDR3 coding DNA: TGCAGTGCTCCCCAAGATACGCAGTATTTT. Its translation is CSAPQDTQYF.

V is TRBV3-1 (or the pseudogene TRBV3-2) and J is TRBJ2-1, with 10 bases identical to TRBD2. Germline V gene data show CDR1 as LGHDT and CDR2 as YNNKEL (reference sequence). The CDR3 is made up of 15 amino acids. The J segment lost 9 bases and the V segment lost 5 bases, leaving 10 bases of the junction unmatched. The CDR3 nucleotides are TGTGCCAGCAGCACCACTAGCGGGGCAACAGCTGAGCAGTTCTTC. Its translation: CASSTTSGATAEQFF.

The rearrangement uses TRBV11-2 and TRBJ1-5; 9 bases align to TRBD1. Trimming at V came to 3 bases and at J to 4 bases, leaving 4 bases not matched to a gene. This CDR3 contains 15 residues. The germline V gene encodes CDR1 SGHAT and CDR2 FQNNGV. CDR3 DNA: TGTGCCAGCAGCTTTACGACAGGGGGGAATCAGCCCCAGCATTTT. Translation gives CASSFTTGGNQPQHF.

The chain couples TRBV3-1 (or the pseudogene TRBV3-2) to TRBJ2-5; 9 nucleotides line up with TRBD2. Losses at the gene ends were 3 bases for V and 5 bases for J; bases not matched to a gene: 4. The CDR3 is made up of 14 amino acids. The germline CDR1 and CDR2 sequences are LGHDT and YNNKEL (reference sequence). The DNA of the CDR3 is TGTGCCAGCAGCCAGCGGGGGGGATATGAGACCCAGTACTTC. It encodes CASSQRGGYETQYF.